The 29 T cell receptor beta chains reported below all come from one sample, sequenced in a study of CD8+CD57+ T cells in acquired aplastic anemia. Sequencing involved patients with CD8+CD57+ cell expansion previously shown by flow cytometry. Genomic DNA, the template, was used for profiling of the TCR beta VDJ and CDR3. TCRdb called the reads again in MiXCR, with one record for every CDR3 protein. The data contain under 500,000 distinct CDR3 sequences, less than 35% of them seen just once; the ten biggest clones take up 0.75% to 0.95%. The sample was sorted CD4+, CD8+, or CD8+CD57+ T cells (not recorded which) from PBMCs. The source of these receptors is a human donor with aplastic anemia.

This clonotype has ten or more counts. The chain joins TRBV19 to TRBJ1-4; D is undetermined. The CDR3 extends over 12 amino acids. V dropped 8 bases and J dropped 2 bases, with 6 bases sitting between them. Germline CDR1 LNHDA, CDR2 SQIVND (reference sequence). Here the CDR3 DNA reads TGTGCCAGTCGCAGCACTAATGAAAAACTGTTTTTT. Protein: CASRSTNEKLFF.

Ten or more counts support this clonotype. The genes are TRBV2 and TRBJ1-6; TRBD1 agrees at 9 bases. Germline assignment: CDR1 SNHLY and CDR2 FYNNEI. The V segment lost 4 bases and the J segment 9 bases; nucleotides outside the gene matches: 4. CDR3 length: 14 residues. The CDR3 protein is CASSGGQGISPLHF. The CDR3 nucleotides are TGTGCCAGCAGTGGGGGACAGGGTATTTCACCCCTCCACTTT.

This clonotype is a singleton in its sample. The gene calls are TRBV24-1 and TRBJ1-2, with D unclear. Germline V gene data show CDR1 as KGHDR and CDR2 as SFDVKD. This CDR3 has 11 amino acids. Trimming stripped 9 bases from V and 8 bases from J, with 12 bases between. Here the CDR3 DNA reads TGTGCCACCTCGTTAGGCTGGGGCTACACCTTC. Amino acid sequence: CATSLGWGYTF.

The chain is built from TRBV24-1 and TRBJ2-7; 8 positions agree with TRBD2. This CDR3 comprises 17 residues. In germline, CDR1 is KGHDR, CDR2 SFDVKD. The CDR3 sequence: CAPIWTSLFPLGHEQYV. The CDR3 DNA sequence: TGTGCTCCAATTTGGACTAGCCTCTTCCCCCTTGGCCACGAGCAGTACGTC.

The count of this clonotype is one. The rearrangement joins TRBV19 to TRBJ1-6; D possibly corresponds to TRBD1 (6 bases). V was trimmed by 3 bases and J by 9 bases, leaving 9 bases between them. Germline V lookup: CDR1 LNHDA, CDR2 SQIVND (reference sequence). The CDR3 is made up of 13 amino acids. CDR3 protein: CASSISRGSPLHF. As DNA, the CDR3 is TGTGCCAGTAGTATTAGCAGGGGTTCACCCCTCCACTTT.

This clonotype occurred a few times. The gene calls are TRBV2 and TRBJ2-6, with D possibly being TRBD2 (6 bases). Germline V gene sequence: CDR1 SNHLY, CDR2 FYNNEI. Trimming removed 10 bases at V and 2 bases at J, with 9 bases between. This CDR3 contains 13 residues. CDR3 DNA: TGTGCCATCCGGAGGGCTGGGGCCAACGTCCTGACTTTC. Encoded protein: CAIRRAGANVLTF.

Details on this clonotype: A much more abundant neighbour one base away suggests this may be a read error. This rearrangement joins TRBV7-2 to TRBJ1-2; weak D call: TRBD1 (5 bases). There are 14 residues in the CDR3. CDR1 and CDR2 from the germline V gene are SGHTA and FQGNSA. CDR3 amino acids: CAGSFRRTTIGYTF. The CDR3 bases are TGTGCCGGCAGCTTTCGACGGACAACTATAGGCTACACCTTC.

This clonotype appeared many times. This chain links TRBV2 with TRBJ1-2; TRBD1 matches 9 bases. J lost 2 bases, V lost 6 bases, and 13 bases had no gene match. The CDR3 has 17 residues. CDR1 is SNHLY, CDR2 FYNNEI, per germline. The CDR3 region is CASSRTNRTGENYGYTF. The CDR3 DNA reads TGTGCCAGCAGCCGAACAAACCGGACAGGGGAGAACTATGGCTACACCTTC.

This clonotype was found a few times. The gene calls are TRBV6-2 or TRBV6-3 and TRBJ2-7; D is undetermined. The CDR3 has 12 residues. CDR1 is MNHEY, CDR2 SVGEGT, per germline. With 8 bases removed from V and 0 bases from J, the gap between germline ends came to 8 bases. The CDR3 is CASGDNSYEQYF. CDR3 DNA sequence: TGTGCCAGCGGAGACAACTCCTACGAGCAGTACTTC.

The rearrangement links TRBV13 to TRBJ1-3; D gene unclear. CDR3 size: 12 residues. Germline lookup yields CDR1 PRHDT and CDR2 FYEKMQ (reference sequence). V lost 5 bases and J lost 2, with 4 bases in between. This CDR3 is CASSRTGNTIYF. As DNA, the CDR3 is TGTGCCAGCAGCCGGACTGGAAACACCATATATTTT.

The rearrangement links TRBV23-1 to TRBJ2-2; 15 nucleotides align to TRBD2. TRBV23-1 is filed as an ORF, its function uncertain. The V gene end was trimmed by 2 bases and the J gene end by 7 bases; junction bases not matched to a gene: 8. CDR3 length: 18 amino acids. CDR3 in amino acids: CASSQAGLAGGPGGELFF. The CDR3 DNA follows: TGCGCCAGCAGTCAAGCCGGACTAGCGGGAGGGCCCGGCGGGGAGCTGTTTTTT.

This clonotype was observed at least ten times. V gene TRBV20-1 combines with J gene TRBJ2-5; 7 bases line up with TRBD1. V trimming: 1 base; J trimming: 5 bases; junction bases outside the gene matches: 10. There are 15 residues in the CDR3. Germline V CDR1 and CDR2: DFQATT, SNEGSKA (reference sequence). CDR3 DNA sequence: TGCAGTGCTAGAGTTACGGGACAGACGGGGGAGACCCAGTACTTC. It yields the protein CSARVTGQTGETQYF.

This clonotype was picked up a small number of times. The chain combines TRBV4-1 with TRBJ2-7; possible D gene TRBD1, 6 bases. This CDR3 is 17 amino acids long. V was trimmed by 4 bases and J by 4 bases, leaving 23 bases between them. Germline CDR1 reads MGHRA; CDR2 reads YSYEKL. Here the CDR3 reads CASSLSRTAEERYEQYF. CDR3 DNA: TGCGCCAGCAGCCTCAGCCGGACAGCTGAGGAACGGTACGAGCAGTACTTC.

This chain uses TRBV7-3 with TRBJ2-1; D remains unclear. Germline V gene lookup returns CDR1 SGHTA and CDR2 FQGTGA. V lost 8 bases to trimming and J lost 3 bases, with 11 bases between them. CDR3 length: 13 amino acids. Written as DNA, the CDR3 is TGTGCCAGCGGCAGTGGCAGCTACAATGAGCAGTTCTTC. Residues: CASGSGSYNEQFF.

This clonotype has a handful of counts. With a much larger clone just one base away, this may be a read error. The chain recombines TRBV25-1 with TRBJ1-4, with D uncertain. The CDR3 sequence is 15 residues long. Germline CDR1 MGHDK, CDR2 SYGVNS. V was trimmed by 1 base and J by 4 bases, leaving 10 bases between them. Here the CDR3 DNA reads TGTGCCAGCAGTGAATCGGAAAGGATTAATGAAAAACTGTTTTTT. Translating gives CASSESERINEKLFF.

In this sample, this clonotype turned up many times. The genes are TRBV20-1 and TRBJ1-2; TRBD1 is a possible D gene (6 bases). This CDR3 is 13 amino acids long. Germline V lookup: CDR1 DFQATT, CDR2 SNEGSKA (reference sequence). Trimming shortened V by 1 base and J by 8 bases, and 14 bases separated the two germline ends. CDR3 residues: CSARASGAGGYTF. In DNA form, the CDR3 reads TGCAGTGCTAGAGCATCGGGGGCGGGGGGCTACACCTTC.

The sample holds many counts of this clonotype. The CDR3 is CSVEGRDSYEQYF. In nucleotides, the CDR3 is TGCAGTGTGGAGGGGCGGGATAGTTACGAGCAGTACTTC. The V call is TRBV20-1, the J call TRBJ2-7; D may be TRBD2 (6 bases). In germline, CDR1 is DFQATT, CDR2 SNEGSKA (reference sequence). The V end lost 7 bases, the J end lost 4 bases, and 17 bases lay between the germline ends. The CDR3 runs 13 residues.

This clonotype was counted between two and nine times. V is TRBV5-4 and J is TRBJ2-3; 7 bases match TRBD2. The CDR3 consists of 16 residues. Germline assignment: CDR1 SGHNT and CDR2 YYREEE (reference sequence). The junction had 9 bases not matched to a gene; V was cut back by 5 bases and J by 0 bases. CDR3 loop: CASRWGGAPSTDTQYF. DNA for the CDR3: TGTGCCAGCAGATGGGGAGGGGCCCCTAGCACAGATACGCAGTATTTT.

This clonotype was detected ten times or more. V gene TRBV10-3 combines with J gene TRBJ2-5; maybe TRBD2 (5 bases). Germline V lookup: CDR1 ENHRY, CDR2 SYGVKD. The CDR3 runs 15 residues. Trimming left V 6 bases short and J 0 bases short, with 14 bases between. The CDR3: CAIRIAIEDQETQYF. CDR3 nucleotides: TGTGCCATCAGAATAGCGATAGAGGACCAAGAGACCCAGTACTTC.

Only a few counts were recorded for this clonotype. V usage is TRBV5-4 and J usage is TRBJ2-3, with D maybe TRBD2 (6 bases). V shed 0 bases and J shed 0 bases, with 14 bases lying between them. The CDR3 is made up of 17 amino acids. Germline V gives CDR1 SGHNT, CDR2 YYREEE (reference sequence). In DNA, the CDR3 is TGTGCCAGCAGCTTGGTTAGCGGAAAGACAAGCACAGATACGCAGTATTTT. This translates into CASSLVSGKTSTDTQYF. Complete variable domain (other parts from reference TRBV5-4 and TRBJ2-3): ETGVTQSPTHLIKTRGQQVTLRCSSQSGHNTVSWYQQALGQGPQFIFQYYREEENGRGNFPPRFSGLQFPNYSSELNVNALELDDSALYLCASSLVSGKTSTDTQYFGPGTRLTVL.

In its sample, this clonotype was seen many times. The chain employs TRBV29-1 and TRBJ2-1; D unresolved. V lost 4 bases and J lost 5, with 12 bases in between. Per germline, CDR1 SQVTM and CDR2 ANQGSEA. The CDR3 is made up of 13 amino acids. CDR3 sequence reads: CSVVRSLHNEQFF. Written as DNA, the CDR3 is TGCAGCGTTGTTCGGAGTTTACACAATGAGCAGTTCTTC.

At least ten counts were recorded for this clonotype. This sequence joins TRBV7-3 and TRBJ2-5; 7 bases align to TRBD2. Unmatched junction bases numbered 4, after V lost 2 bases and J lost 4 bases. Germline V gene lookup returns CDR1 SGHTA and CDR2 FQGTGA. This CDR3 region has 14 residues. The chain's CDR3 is CASSLLSGGETQYF. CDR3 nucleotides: TGTGCCAGCAGCTTACTGTCGGGGGGAGAGACCCAGTACTTC.

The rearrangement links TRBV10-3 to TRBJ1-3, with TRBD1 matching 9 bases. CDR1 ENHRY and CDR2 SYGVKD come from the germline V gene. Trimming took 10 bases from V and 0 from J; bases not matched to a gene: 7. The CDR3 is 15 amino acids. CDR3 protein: CASRRQGVSGNTIYF. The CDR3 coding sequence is TGTGCCAGCAGACGACAGGGGGTCTCTGGAAACACCATATATTTT.

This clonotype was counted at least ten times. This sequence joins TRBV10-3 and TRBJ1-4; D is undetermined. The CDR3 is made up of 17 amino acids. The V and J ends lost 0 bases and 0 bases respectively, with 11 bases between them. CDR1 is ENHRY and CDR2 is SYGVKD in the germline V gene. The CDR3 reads CAISESNFQSTNEKLFF. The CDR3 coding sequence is TGTGCCATCAGTGAGTCGAATTTCCAGTCAACTAATGAAAAACTGTTTTTT.

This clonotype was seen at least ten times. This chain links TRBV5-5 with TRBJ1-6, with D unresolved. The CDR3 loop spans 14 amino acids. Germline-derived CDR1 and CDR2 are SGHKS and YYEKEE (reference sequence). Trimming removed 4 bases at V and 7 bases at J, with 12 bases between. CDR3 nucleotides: TGTGCCAGCAGCATCGTCCAGGTGAATTCACCCCTCCACTTT. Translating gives CASSIVQVNSPLHF.

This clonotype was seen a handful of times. The CDR3: CASSVGASGSHGETQYF. In DNA form, the CDR3 reads TGTGCCAGCAGCGTAGGCGCTAGCGGGAGTCATGGAGAGACCCAGTACTTC. J is TRBJ2-5 and V is TRBV9; 10 nucleotides match TRBD2. This CDR3 spans 17 amino acids. V lost 0 bases and J lost 4; bases outside the gene matches: 9. The V gene's germline CDR1 is SGDLS and CDR2 YYNGEE.

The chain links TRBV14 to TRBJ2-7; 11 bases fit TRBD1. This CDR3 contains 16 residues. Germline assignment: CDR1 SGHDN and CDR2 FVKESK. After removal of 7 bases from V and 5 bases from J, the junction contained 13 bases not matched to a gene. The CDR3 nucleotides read TGTGCCAGCACCACCGGTGCCGGGACAGGGGGACACGAGCAGTACTTC. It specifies CASTTGAGTGGHEQYF.

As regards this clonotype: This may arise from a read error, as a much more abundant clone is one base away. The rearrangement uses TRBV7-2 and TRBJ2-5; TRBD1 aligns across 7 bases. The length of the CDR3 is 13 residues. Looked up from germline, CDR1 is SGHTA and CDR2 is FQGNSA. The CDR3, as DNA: TGTGCCAGCAGATTAGACAGGGAAGAGACCCAGTACTTC. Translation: CASRLDREETQYF. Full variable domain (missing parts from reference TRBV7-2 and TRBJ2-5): GAGVSQSPSNKVTEKGKDVELRCDPISGHTALYWYRQSLGQGLEFLIYFQGNSAPDKSGLPSDRFSAERTGGSVSTLTIQRTQQEDSAVYLCASRLDREETQYFGPGTRLLVL.

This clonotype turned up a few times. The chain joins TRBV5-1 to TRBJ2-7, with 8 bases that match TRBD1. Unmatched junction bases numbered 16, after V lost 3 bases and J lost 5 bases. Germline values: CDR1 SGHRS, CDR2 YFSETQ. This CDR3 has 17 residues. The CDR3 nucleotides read TGCGCCAGCAGCTCAACATCCCGGGACAGGCCCCACCACGAGCAGTACTTC. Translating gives CASSSTSRDRPHHEQYF. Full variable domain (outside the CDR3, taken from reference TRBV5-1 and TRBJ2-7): KAGVTQTPRYLIKTRGQQVTLSCSPISGHRSVSWYQQTPGQGLQFLFEYFSETQRNKGNFPGRFSGRQFSNSRSEMNVSTLELGDSALYLCASSSTSRDRPHHEQYFGPGTRLTVT.